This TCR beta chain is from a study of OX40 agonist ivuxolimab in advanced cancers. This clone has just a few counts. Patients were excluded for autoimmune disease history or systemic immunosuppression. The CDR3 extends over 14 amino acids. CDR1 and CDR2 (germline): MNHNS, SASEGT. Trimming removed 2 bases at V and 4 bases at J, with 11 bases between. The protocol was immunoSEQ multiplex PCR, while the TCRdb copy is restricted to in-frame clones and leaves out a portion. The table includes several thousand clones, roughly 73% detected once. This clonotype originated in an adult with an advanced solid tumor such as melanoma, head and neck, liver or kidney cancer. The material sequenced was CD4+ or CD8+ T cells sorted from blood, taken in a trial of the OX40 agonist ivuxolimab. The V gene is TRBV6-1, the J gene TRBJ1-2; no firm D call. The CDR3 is CASSEPGSSYGYTF. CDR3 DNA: TGTGCCAGCAGTGAACCGGGCTCCTCCTATGGCTACACCTTC.